A selection of T cell receptor beta chains follows, all from one sample in a study of blood T cell repertoires in COVID-19. The repertoire was sequenced with immunoSEQ multiplex PCR; TCRdb's copy has only in-frame clones and lacks some. Of about 150,000 clones in the sample, 75% to 95% were seen once. The sample consisted of peripheral blood. The receptors were sampled from a man over 45 with acute or convalescent COVID-19. CDR3s include the opening cysteine and the closing phenylalanine or tryptophan. The order of the fields is CDR3 length, J gene, D gene, V gene, clone size, CDR3 protein, CDR3 DNA. A D gene is named only where the DNA matches it firmly. Only some rows state a clone size, as once, few, many or a class for expanded clones.

len: 16; j_gene: TRBJ1-5; d_gene: TRBD1; v_gene: TRBV18; abundance: NA; CDR3aa: CASSPGTGISNQPQHF; CDR3nt: TGTGCCAGCTCACCCGGGACAGGGATTAGCAATCAGCCCCAGCATTTT
len: 16; j_gene: TRBJ2-7; d_gene: TRBD2; v_gene: TRBV27; abundance: NA; CDR3aa: CASSLNSGRAVYEQYF; CDR3nt: TGTGCCAGCAGTTTAAATAGCGGGAGGGCCGTTTACGAGCAGTACTTC
len: 19; j_gene: TRBJ2-1; d_gene: TRBD2; v_gene: TRBV5-6; abundance: NA; CDR3aa: CASSPGLAAKPTTYNEQFF; CDR3nt: TGTGCCAGCAGCCCGGGACTAGCGGCTAAGCCAACCACCTACAATGAGCAGTTCTTC
len: 13; j_gene: TRBJ1-5; d_gene: NA; v_gene: TRBV2; abundance: once; CDR3aa: CASSALLNQPQHF; CDR3nt: TGTGCCAGCAGCGCACTTCTTAATCAGCCCCAGCATTTT
len: 14; j_gene: TRBJ1-5; d_gene: TRBD1; v_gene: TRBV5-1; abundance: NA; CDR3aa: CASSLNRGDQPQHF; CDR3nt: TGCGCCAGCAGCTTAAACAGGGGCGATCAGCCCCAGCATTTT
len: 14; j_gene: TRBJ1-1; d_gene: NA; v_gene: TRBV2; abundance: NA; CDR3aa: CASSVGRGSTEAFF; CDR3nt: TGTGCCAGCAGTGTGGGACGGGGGAGCACTGAAGCTTTCTTT
len: 14; j_gene: TRBJ2-3; d_gene: TRBD1; v_gene: TRBV11-2; abundance: NA; CDR3aa: CASSYGTGTDTQYF; CDR3nt: TGTGCCAGCAGCTACGGGACAGGGACAGATACGCAGTATTTT
len: 16; j_gene: TRBJ1-6; d_gene: NA; v_gene: TRBV7-2; abundance: NA; CDR3aa: CASSFRLSSLGSPLHF; CDR3nt: TGTGCCAGCAGCTTCCGACTTTCCTCTCTGGGTTCACCCCTCCACTTT
len: 13; j_gene: TRBJ1-1; d_gene: TRBD1; v_gene: TRBV18; abundance: NA; CDR3aa: CASSPGTGAEAFF; CDR3nt: TGTGCCAGCTCACCAGGGACAGGGGCTGAAGCTTTCTTT
len: 14; j_gene: TRBJ1-2; d_gene: NA; v_gene: TRBV2; abundance: NA; CDR3aa: CASSDRGSGYGYTF; CDR3nt: TGTGCCAGCAGTGACCGGGGGTCGGGCTATGGCTACACCTTC
len: 17; j_gene: TRBJ1-6; d_gene: TRBD1; v_gene: TRBV30; abundance: NA; CDR3aa: CAWSPVRQGSFNSPLHF; CDR3nt: TGTGCCTGGAGTCCGGTTCGACAGGGAAGTTTCAATTCACCCCTCCACTTT
len: 13; j_gene: TRBJ1-2; d_gene: NA; v_gene: TRBV28; abundance: NA; CDR3aa: CASSLTTAYGYTF; CDR3nt: TGTGCCAGCAGCCTAACCACAGCCTATGGCTACACCTTC
len: 16; j_gene: TRBJ1-5; d_gene: TRBD1; v_gene: TRBV7-2; abundance: few; CDR3aa: CASSLDGVEGARPQHF; CDR3nt: TGTGCCAGCAGCTTAGATGGTGTCGAGGGGGCTCGGCCCCAGCATTTT
len: 13; j_gene: TRBJ1-5; d_gene: NA; v_gene: TRBV6-1; abundance: NA; CDR3aa: CASSELSNQPQHF; CDR3nt: TGTGCCAGCAGTGAACTGAGCAATCAGCCCCAGCATTTT
len: 14; j_gene: TRBJ1-2; d_gene: TRBD1; v_gene: TRBV28; abundance: NA; CDR3aa: CAIHGQGRLYGYTF; CDR3nt: TGTGCCATCCACGGACAGGGAAGGCTCTATGGCTACACCTTC
len: 16; j_gene: TRBJ1-6; d_gene: TRBD1; v_gene: TRBV7-9; abundance: NA; CDR3aa: CASSLTGTGGGSPLHF; CDR3nt: TGTGCCAGCAGCTTGACCGGGACAGGGGGCGGTTCACCCCTCCACTTT
len: 14; j_gene: TRBJ1-1; d_gene: NA; v_gene: TRBV9; abundance: once; CDR3aa: CASSVRGMDTEAFF; CDR3nt: TGTGCCAGCAGCGTGAGGGGGATGGACACTGAAGCTTTCTTT
len: 16; j_gene: TRBJ1-4; d_gene: NA; v_gene: TRBV19; abundance: NA; CDR3aa: CASSTSRGQANEKLFF; CDR3nt: TGTGCCAGTAGTACCTCGCGGGGGCAAGCTAATGAAAAACTGTTTTTT
len: 17; j_gene: TRBJ1-3; d_gene: TRBD1; v_gene: TRBV18; abundance: NA; CDR3aa: CASSPRFGGTDGNTIYF; CDR3nt: TGTGCCAGCTCACCTCGGTTTGGAGGGACAGACGGAAACACCATATATTTT
len: 16; j_gene: TRBJ1-1; d_gene: TRBD1; v_gene: TRBV30; abundance: NA; CDR3aa: CAWSGTGGAMNTEAFF; CDR3nt: TGTGCCTGGAGTGGCACAGGGGGCGCGATGAACACTGAAGCTTTCTTT
len: 13; j_gene: TRBJ2-1; d_gene: NA; v_gene: TRBV11-3; abundance: NA; CDR3aa: CASSLALRDEQFF; CDR3nt: TGTGCCAGCAGCTTAGCTTTGCGGGATGAGCAGTTCTTC
len: 12; j_gene: TRBJ2-7; d_gene: NA; v_gene: TRBV6-2/TRBV6-3; abundance: once; CDR3aa: CASSLQSYEQYF; CDR3nt: TGTGCCAGCAGTTTACAGTCCTACGAGCAGTACTTC
len: 15; j_gene: TRBJ2-2; d_gene: NA; v_gene: TRBV19; abundance: NA; CDR3aa: CASSMAGTNTGELFF; CDR3nt: TGTGCCAGTAGTATGGCGGGGACGAACACCGGGGAGCTGTTTTTT
len: 13; j_gene: TRBJ1-5; d_gene: NA; v_gene: TRBV19; abundance: once; CDR3aa: CARIRGSNQPQHF; CDR3nt: TGTGCCAGAATACGGGGTAGCAATCAGCCCCAGCATTTT
len: 14; j_gene: TRBJ1-1; d_gene: NA; v_gene: TRBV10-3; abundance: NA; CDR3aa: CAINGRGRRDEAFF; CDR3nt: TGTGCCATCAACGGTCGTGGCAGGCGCGACGAAGCTTTCTTT
len: 17; j_gene: TRBJ1-5; d_gene: NA; v_gene: TRBV5-1; abundance: once; CDR3aa: CASSLVPVDSLNQPQHF; CDR3nt: TGCGCCAGCAGCTTGGTCCCGGTGGACAGTTTGAATCAGCCCCAGCATTTT